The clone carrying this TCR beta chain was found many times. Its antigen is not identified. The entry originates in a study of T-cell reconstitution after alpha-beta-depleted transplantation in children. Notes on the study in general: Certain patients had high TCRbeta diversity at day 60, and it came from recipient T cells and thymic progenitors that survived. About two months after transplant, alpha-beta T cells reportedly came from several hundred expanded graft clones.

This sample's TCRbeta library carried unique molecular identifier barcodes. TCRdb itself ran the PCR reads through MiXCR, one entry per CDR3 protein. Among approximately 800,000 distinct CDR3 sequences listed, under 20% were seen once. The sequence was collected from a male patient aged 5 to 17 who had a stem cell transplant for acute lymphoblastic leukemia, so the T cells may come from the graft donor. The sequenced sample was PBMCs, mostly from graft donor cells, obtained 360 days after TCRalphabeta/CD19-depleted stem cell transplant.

The CDR3 loop is CASSLSLAGAGTDTQYF. CDR3 coding DNA: TGTGCCAGCAGTTTGTCGTTAGCGGGAGCGGGCACAGATACGCAGTATTTT. The chain couples TRBV12-3 or TRBV12-4 to TRBJ2-3; TRBD2 matches at 9 bases. This CDR3 contains 17 residues. Trimming took 3 bases from V and 1 from J; bases not matched to a gene: 8.